The entry below gives a single T cell receptor (beta chain) sequence along with its context. The antigen it binds to is not known. No base-level quality is on record; no much larger clone is a single base apart. This sample stems from a study of blood T cell repertoires in COVID-19 (dated by TCRdb to between 2020 and 2021). With regard to the full study: Samples covering the acute and convalescent phases of COVID-19 were provided by collaborators in the United States, Italy and Spain. A freely available public database, intended as a resource for researchers studying the immune response to SARS-CoV-2, is where the repertoires were released. The prospective study material was composed of cDNA or gDNA derived from T cells, B-cell-depleted T cells, or PBMCs. HLA class I and class II types, where available, came from metadata supplied by the sample provider rather than from assay-based typing. The sample metadata nearly always contained a de-identified subject ID, COVID-19 status, age in years and sex. The dataset comprised deeply sampled blood TCRbeta repertoires from subjects exposed to, actively infected with, or recovered from COVID-19. Samples came from the ongoing ImmuneRACE study (first 160 participants) plus 1,254 subjects from 6 global collaborators.

TCRbeta CDR3 regions were amplified from genomic DNA using the immunoSEQ Assay, a bias-controlled multiplex PCR. The authors' analysis ran thus. Within the assay, amplification of reference gene primers was used to estimate how many nucleated cells each sample contained. Sequence reads were collapsed and filtered to measure the absolute abundance of every unique TCRbeta CDR3 rearrangement. For each sample, productive Simpson clonality was calculated as the square root of Simpson's diversity index over productive rearrangements. TCRdb obtained this table from immuneACCESS and retained in-frame rearrangements with V and J assigned. These tables miss some clones; where compared with another copy, unresolved V genes account for less than half of the shortfall, and the remainder is unexplained. V, J and clone size reflect that table, while D and trimming were determined from the DNA. In this sample the table shows 140,000 to 150,000 clones, around 86% of which occur a single time. The ten largest clones represent roughly 6.1% of the sample.

Broad study findings and their caveats: The amount of clinical and demographic metadata varied by source and participant and was provided uncurated.

Spanning cysteine to phenylalanine, the CDR3 consists of 16 amino acids. Here the CDR3 DNA is all that survives: 48 bases in frame from base 1. A distance of 16 bases separates the germline ends of V and J, which lose 0 bases and 5 bases respectively. Via the germline V gene, CDR1 is MGHRA and CDR2 YSYEKL. Collaborating institutions collected whole blood in K2EDTA tubes following their own protocols. Collaborator samples were shipped for TCRbeta analysis as frozen whole blood, isolated PBMCs, or DNA extracted from either sample type. The chain links TRBV4-1 with TRBJ1-2, and perhaps TRBD1 as D gene, on 6 matching bases. This clonotype was sampled from an elderly man with acute or convalescent COVID-19. Sequenced sample: peripheral blood. At the DNA level, the sequence is TGCGCCAGCAGCCAAGATAGCTTGGGACAACTTTATGGCTACACCTTC. Its protein reads: CASSQDSLGQLYGYTF.